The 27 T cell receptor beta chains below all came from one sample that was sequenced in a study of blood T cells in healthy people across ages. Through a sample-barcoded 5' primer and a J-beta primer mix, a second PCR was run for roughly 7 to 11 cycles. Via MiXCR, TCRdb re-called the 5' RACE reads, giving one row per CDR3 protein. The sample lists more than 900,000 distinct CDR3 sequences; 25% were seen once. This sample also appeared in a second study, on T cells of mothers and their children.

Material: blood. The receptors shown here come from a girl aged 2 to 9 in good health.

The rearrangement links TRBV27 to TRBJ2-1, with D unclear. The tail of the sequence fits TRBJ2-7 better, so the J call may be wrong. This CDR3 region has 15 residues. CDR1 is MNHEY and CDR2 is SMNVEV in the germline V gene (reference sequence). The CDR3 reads CASSRTYDPSYEQYF. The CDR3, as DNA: TGTGCCAGCAGTCGTACGTATGACCCCTCCTACGAGCAGTACTTC.

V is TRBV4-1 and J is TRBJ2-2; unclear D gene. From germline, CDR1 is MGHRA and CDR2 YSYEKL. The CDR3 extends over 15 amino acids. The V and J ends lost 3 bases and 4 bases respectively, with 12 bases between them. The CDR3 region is CASSHETHFTGELFF. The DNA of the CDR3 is TGCGCCAGCAGCCATGAGACACACTTCACCGGGGAGCTGTTTTTT.

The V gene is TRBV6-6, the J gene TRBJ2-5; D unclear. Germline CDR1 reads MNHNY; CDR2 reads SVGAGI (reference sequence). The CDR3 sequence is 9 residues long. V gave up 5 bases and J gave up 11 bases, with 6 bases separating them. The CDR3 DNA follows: TGTGCCAGCAGTCGTGAGCAGTACTTC. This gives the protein CASSREQYF.

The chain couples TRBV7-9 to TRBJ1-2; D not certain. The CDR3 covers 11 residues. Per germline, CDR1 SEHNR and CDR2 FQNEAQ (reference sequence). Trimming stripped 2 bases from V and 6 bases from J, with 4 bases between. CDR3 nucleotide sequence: TGTGCCAGCAGCTTAAATAATGGCTACACCTTC. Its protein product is CASSLNNGYTF. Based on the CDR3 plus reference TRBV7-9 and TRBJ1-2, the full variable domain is DTGVSQNPRHKITKRGQNVTFRCDPISEHNRLYWYRQTLGQGPEFLTYFQNEAQLEKSRLLSDRFSAERPKGSFSTLEIQRTEQGDSAMYLCASSLNNGYTFGSGTRLTVV.

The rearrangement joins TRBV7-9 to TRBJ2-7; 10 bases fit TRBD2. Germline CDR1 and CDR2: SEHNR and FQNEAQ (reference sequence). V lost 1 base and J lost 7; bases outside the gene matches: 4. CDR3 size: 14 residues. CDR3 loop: CASSLELAGLEQYF. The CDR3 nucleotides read TGTGCCAGCAGCTTAGAACTAGCGGGACTAGAGCAGTACTTC. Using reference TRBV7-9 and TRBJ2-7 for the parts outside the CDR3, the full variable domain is DTGVSQNPRHKITKRGQNVTFRCDPISEHNRLYWYRQTLGQGPEFLTYFQNEAQLEKSRLLSDRFSAERPKGSFSTLEIQRTEQGDSAMYLCASSLELAGLEQYFGPGTRLTVT.

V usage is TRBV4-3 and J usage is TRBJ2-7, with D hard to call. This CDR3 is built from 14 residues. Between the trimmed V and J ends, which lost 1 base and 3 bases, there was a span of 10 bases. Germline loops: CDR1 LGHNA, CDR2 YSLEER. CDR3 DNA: TGCGCCAGCAGCCAAGGAAATCTCAACTACGAGCAGTACTTC. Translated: CASSQGNLNYEQYF.

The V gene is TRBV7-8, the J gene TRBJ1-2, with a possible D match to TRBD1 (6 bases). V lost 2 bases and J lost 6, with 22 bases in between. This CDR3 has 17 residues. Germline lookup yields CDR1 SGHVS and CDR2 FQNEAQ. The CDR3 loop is CASSLPIKGGTSHGYTF. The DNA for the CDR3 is TGTGCCAGCAGCTTACCAATTAAGGGGGGCACTTCCCATGGCTACACCTTC. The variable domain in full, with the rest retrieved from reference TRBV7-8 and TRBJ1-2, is GAGVSQSPRYKVAKRGQDVALRCDPISGHVSLFWYQQALGQGPEFLTYFQNEAQLDKSGLPSDRFFAERPEGSVSTLKIQRTQQEDSAVYLCASSLPIKGGTSHGYTFGSGTRLTVV.

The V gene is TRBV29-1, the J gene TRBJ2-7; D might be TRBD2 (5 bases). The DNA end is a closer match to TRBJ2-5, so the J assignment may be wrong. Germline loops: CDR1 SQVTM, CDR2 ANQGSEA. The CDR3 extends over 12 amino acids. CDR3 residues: CSVDSALGTQYF. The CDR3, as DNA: TGCAGCGTTGATAGCGCCTTAGGGACCCAGTACTTC.

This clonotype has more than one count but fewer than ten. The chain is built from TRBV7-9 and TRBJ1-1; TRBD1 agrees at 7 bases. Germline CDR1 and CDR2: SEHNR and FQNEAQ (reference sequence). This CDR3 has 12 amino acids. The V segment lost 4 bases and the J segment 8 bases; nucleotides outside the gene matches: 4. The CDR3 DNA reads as TGTGCCAGCAGCTCACAGGGGCCCGAAGCTTTCTTT. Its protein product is CASSSQGPEAFF. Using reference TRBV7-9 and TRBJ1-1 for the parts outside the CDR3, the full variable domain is DTGVSQNPRHKITKRGQNVTFRCDPISEHNRLYWYRQTLGQGPEFLTYFQNEAQLEKSRLLSDRFSAERPKGSFSTLEIQRTEQGDSAMYLCASSSQGPEAFFGQGTRLTVV.

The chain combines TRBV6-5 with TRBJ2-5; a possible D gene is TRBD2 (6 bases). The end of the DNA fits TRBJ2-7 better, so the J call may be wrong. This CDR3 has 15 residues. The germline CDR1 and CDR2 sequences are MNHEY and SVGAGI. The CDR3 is CASSLLEGQAYEQYF. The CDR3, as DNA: TGTGCCAGCAGCCTTTTGGAGGGGCAGGCCTACGAGCAGTACTTC.

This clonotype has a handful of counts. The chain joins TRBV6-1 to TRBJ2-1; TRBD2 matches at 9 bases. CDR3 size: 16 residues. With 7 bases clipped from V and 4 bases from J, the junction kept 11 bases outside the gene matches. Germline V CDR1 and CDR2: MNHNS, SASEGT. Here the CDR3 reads CASIKPSGGRYNEQFF. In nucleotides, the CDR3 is TGTGCCAGCATAAAACCCAGCGGGGGGAGATACAATGAGCAGTTCTTC.

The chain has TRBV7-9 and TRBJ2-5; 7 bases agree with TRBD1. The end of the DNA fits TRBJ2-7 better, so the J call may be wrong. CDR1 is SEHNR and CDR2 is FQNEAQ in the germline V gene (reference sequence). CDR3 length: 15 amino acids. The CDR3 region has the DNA TGTGCCAGCAGCTTATCCGGGACAGTACCCCACGAGCAGTACTTC. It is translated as CASSLSGTVPHEQYF.

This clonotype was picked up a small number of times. The CDR3 region is CASSPRDRDRGQETQYF. The CDR3 bases are TGTGCCAGCTCACCCAGGGACCGGGACAGGGGACAAGAGACCCAGTACTTC. The chain links TRBV18 to TRBJ2-5, with 10 bases that match TRBD1. J was trimmed by 2 bases and V by 3 bases; bases with no gene match: 9. The CDR3 runs 17 residues. The germline CDR1 and CDR2 sequences are KGHSH and LQKENI.

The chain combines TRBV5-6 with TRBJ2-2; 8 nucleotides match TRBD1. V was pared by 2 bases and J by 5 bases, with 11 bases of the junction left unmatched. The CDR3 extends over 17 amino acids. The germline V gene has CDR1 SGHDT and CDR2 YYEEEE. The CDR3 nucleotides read TGTGCCAGCAGCTTCTTACAGGGGGAACAGGGGACCGGGGAGCTGTTTTTT. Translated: CASSFLQGEQGTGELFF.

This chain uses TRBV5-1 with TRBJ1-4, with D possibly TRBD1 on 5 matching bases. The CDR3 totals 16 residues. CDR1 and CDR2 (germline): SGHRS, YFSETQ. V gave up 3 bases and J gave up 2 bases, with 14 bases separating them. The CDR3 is CASSSGTPETNEKLFF. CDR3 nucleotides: TGCGCCAGCAGCTCCGGGACCCCAGAGACTAATGAAAAACTGTTTTTT.

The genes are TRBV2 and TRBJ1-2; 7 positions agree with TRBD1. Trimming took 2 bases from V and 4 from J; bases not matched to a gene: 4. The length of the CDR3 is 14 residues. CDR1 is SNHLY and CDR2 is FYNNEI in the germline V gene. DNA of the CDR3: TGTGCCAGCAGTGAAACAGGGGACAGCTATGGCTACACCTTC. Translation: CASSETGDSYGYTF.

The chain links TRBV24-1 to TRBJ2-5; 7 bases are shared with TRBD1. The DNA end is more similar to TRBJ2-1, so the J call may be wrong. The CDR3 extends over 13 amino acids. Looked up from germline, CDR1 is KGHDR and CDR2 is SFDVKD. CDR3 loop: CATDGTATNEQFF. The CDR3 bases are TGTGCCACCGACGGGACAGCTACGAATGAGCAGTTCTTC.

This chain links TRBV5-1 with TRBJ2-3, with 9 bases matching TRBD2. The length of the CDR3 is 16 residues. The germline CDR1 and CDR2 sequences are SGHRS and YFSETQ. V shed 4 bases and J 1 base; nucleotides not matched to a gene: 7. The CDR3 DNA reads TGCGCCAGCAGCGGAGCTAGCGGGGATCGCACAGATACGCAGTATTTT. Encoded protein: CASSGASGDRTDTQYF.

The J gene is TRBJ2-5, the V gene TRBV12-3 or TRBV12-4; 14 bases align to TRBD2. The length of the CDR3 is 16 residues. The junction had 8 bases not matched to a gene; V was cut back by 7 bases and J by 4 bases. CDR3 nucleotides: TGTGCCAGCATGACTAGCGGGGGGGCAGCCCGAGAGACCCAGTACTTC. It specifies CASMTSGGAARETQYF.

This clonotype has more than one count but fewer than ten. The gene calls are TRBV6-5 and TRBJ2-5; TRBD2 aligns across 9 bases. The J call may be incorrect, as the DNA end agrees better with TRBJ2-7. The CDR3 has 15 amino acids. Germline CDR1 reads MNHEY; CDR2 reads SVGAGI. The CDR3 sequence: CASSYGGLASYEQYF. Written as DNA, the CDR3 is TGTGCCAGCAGTTACGGGGGACTAGCTTCCTACGAGCAGTACTTC.

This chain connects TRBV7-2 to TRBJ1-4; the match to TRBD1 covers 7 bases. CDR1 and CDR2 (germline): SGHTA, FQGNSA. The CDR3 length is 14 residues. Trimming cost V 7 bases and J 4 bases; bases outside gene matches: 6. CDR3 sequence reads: CASNRDSVNEKLFF. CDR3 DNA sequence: TGTGCCAGCAACCGGGACAGCGTTAATGAAAAACTGTTTTTT. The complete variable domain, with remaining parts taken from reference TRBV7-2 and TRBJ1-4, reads GAGVSQSPSNKVTEKGKDVELRCDPISGHTALYWYRQSLGQGLEFLIYFQGNSAPDKSGLPSDRFSAERTGGSVSTLTIQRTQQEDSAVYLCASNRDSVNEKLFFGSGTQLSVL.

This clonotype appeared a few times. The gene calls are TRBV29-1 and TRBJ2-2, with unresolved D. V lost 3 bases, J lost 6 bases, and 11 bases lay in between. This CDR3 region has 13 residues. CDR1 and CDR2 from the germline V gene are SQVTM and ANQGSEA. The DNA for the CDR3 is TGCAGCGTTGAGTACTCTCTACCCGGGGAGCTGTTTTTT. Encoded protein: CSVEYSLPGELFF.

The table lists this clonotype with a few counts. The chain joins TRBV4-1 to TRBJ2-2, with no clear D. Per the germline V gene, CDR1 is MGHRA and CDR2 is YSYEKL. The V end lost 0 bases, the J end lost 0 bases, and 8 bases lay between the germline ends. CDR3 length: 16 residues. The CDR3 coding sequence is TGCGCCAGCAGCCAAGAACCGCCAGCGAACACCGGGGAGCTGTTTTTT. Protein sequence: CASSQEPPANTGELFF.

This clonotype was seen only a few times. As DNA, the CDR3 is TGCAGTGCTCCGAGGGTCTCCTCTGGAAACACCATATATTTT. This encodes CSAPRVSSGNTIYF. The chain has TRBV20-1 and TRBJ1-3; no reliable D call. This CDR3 is 14 amino acids long. Germline V gives CDR1 DFQATT, CDR2 SNEGSKA (reference sequence). With 5 bases removed from V and 0 bases from J, the gap between germline ends came to 11 bases.

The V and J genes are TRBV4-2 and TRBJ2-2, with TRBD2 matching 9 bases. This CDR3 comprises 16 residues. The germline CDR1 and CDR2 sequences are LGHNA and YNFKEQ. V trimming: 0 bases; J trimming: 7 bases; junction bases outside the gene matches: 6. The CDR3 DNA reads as TGTGCCAGCAGCCAAGAGAGATCTAGCGGGATCGGGGAGCTGTTTTTT. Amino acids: CASSQERSSGIGELFF.

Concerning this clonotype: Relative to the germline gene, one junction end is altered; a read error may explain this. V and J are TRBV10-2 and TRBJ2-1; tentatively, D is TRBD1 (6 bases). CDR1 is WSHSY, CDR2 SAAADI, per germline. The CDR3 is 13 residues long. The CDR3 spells CASSPGQYSEQFF. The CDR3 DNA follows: TGCGCCAGCAGCCCCGGACAGTACAGTGAGCAGTTCTTC.

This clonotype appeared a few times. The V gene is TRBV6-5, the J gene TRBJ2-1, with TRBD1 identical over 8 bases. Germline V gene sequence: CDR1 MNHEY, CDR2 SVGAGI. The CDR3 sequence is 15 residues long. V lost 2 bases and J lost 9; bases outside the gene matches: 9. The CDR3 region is CASSYLGQGSIEQFF. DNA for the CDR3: TGTGCCAGCAGTTACCTCGGACAGGGCAGTATTGAGCAGTTCTTC.